A single sample gave rise to the 5 T cell receptor beta chains below, sequenced in a study of shared clonotypes between healthy human individuals. Method: immunoSEQ multiplex PCR; TCRdb's copy keeps in-frame clones and lacks some. Counted here are about 990,000 clones, around three quarters occurring once; the ten biggest clones make up 0.61%. Sequencing used memory CD4+ T cells from PBMCs. Subset meaning: CD45RA-negative fraction. These receptors all stem from a man younger than 35 in good health. Some clones in this sample may be carry-over from other donors' samples.

Worth noting for this clone: This clone may be a read error of a much larger clone one base away. The chain is built from TRBV7-8 and TRBJ2-3; no clear D gene. The germline gives CDR1 SGHVS, CDR2 FQNEAQ. The CDR3 spans 12 residues. V lost 0 bases, J lost 3 bases, and 1 base lay in between. The CDR3: CASSLATDTQYF. The CDR3, as DNA: TGTGCCAGCAGCTTAGCGACAGATACGCAGTATTTT.

The chain links TRBV28 to TRBJ2-5; D assignment may be TRBD1 or TRBD2 (5 bases each). The CDR3 has 17 residues. In germline, CDR1 is MDHEN, CDR2 SYDVKM. V lost 5 bases, J lost 3 bases, and 22 bases lay in between. The CDR3 nucleotides are TGTGCCAGCAGTGTAGGGGACCCTACAAACGGGGAAGAGACCCAGTACTTC. Its protein is CASSVGDPTNGEETQYF.

J is TRBJ1-3 and V is TRBV28; D not resolved. Germline CDR1 reads MDHEN; CDR2 reads SYDVKM. This CDR3 comprises 14 residues. V was clipped by 3 bases and J by 4 bases, with 10 bases between them. The CDR3 DNA follows: TGTGCCAGCAGTTTTGGATTCGCGGGAAACACCATATATTTT. It yields the protein CASSFGFAGNTIYF.

The J gene is TRBJ1-2, the V gene TRBV6-1; 8 bases agree with TRBD1. V was clipped by 6 bases and J by 7 bases; unmatched bases: 7. Germline CDR1 reads MNHNS; CDR2 reads SASEGT. The CDR3 totals 13 residues. CDR3 nucleotides: TGTGCCAGCAGCGCGTCAGGGGGCCTTGGCTACACCTTC. This codes for CASSASGGLGYTF.

This clone was seen more than once but under ten times. V and J are TRBV5-1 and TRBJ2-3, with D possibly called TRBD1 or TRBD2 (5 bases each). V lost 7 bases and J 2 bases, leaving 14 bases between the germline ends. There are 14 residues in the CDR3. Germline V gene data show CDR1 as SGHRS and CDR2 as YFSETQ. The CDR3 is CASGDDGTTDTQYF. Here the CDR3 DNA reads TGCGCCAGCGGGGACGACGGGACCACAGATACGCAGTATTTT.